One and the same sample provided the 22 T cell receptor beta chains below, sequenced in a study of T cell responses to AZD1222 COVID-19 vaccine. Assay: immunoSEQ multiplex PCR; the TCRdb copy retains only in-frame clones and omits some. The table has approximately 120,000 clones, 85% to 90% seen once. The input for sequencing was peripheral blood, taken on day 0 of AZD1222 vaccination. The receptors derive from an adult in good health.

This clone showed up just once. The chain joins TRBV5-1 to TRBJ1-4; 7 positions match TRBD1. The V segment lost 2 bases and the J segment 7 bases; nucleotides outside the gene matches: 8. The germline V gene encodes CDR1 SGHRS and CDR2 YFSETQ. CDR3 size: 15 residues. Written as DNA, the CDR3 is TGCGCCAGCAGCTTTAGTTCAGGGGGAAGTGAAAAACTGTTTTTT. Amino acids: CASSFSSGGSEKLFF.

This chain connects TRBV7-3 to TRBJ1-1, with 11 bases identical to TRBD1. Germline loops: CDR1 SGHTA, CDR2 FQGTGA. This CDR3 contains 15 residues. With 7 bases clipped from V and 11 bases from J, the junction kept 15 bases outside the gene matches. CDR3 in amino acids: CASKENPGQGVRAFF. The CDR3 coding sequence is TGTGCCAGCAAAGAAAATCCGGGACAGGGGGTGAGGGCTTTCTTT.

This clone was observed a single time. The chain employs TRBV12-5 and TRBJ1-5; D perhaps matches TRBD1 (6 bases). CDR1 and CDR2 (germline): LGHNT, FRNRAP. The CDR3 extends over 16 amino acids. V was shortened by 0 bases and J by 8 bases, with 17 bases between the two germline ends. As DNA, the CDR3 is TGTGCTAGTGGTTTGGTACTCTCGGGGGGCGGGAAGCCCCAGCATTTT. The encoded protein is CASGLVLSGGGKPQHF.

The gene calls are TRBV10-3 and TRBJ1-5; no clear D. The CDR3 loop spans 15 amino acids. Trimming took off 1 base at V and 2 bases at J, with 9 bases between the two ends. The germline V gene encodes CDR1 ENHRY and CDR2 SYGVKD. This CDR3 reads CAISEFTGGNQPQHF. The CDR3 nucleotides read TGTGCCATCAGTGAGTTTACGGGTGGCAATCAGCCCCAGCATTTT.

V usage is TRBV21-1 and J usage is TRBJ1-3. TRBV21-1 is classified as a pseudogene. The CDR3 has 17 amino acids. This CDR3 is CAPRAIGQYKSGNTIYF. The CDR3 DNA sequence: TGTGCGCCAAGGGCCATAGGGCAGTACAAGTCTGGAAACACCATATATTTT.

This clone was detected once. The chain combines TRBV30 with TRBJ2-5; no definite D call. Trimming took 0 bases from V and 1 from J, leaving 6 bases between them. The length of the CDR3 is 13 residues. Germline assignment: CDR1 GTSNPN and CDR2 SVGIG (reference sequence). CDR3 coding DNA: TGTGCCTGGAGTGTATCCAGCCAAGAGACCCAGTACTTC. Translation gives CAWSVSSQETQYF.

V usage is TRBV9 and J usage is TRBJ2-1; D is ambiguous. CDR1 is SGDLS and CDR2 is YYNGEE in the germline V gene. V was cut by 0 bases and J by 0 bases, with 7 bases left in between. The CDR3 sequence is 15 residues long. For the CDR3, the DNA is TGTGCCAGCAGCGTAGGGGTCAGCTCCTACAATGAGCAGTTCTTC. Its translation: CASSVGVSSYNEQFF.

V is TRBV7-2 and J is TRBJ1-2; tentative D call: TRBD1 (6 bases). CDR3 length equals 14 residues. V was trimmed by 3 bases and J by 3 bases, leaving 11 bases between them. The V gene's germline CDR1 is SGHTA and CDR2 FQGNSA. The CDR3 nucleotides read TGTGCCAGCAGCTTTAGGGGGGATTACTATGGCTACACCTTC. Its protein product is CASSFRGDYYGYTF.

The chain joins TRBV11-2 to TRBJ2-2; the D is unclear. The CDR3 extends over 16 amino acids. V was shortened by 0 bases and J by 0 bases, with 8 bases between the two germline ends. The V gene's germline CDR1 is SGHAT and CDR2 FQNNGV. The CDR3 nucleotides read TGTGCCAGCAGCTTAGATATGGGATCGAACACCGGGGAGCTGTTTTTT. Translating gives CASSLDMGSNTGELFF.

The chain has TRBV19 and TRBJ1-4; D is unclear. Trimming stripped 3 bases from V and 2 bases from J, with 16 bases between. This CDR3 spans 17 amino acids. Germline V gene data show CDR1 as LNHDA and CDR2 as SQIVND (reference sequence). Here the CDR3 reads CASSISASMGTNEKLFF. In nucleotides, the CDR3 is TGTGCCAGTAGTATCTCCGCCTCGATGGGGACTAATGAAAAACTGTTTTTT. The variable domain in full, with the rest retrieved from reference TRBV19 and TRBJ1-4, is DGGITQSPKYLFRKEGQNVTLSCEQNLNHDAMYWYRQDPGQGLRLIYYSQIVNDFQKGDIAEGYSVSREKKESFPLTVTSAQKNPTAFYLCASSISASMGTNEKLFFGSGTQLSVL.

CDR3 region: CASSLVGAANTEAFF. DNA for the CDR3: TGTGCCAGCAGCTTAGTCGGTGCGGCTAACACTGAAGCTTTCTTT. This sequence joins TRBV7-9 and TRBJ1-1; D gene uncertain. The germline gives CDR1 SEHNR, CDR2 FQNEAQ (reference sequence). Between the trimmed V and J ends, which lost 1 base and 2 bases, there was a span of 11 bases. CDR3 length equals 15 residues.

This chain connects TRBV19 to TRBJ1-3; no clear D gene. This CDR3 region has 15 residues. Trimming pared 4 bases from V and 0 bases from J, leaving 10 bases between. Germline loops: CDR1 LNHDA, CDR2 SQIVND (reference sequence). The CDR3 DNA is TGTGCCAGTAGTACTGACACAGACTCTGGAAACACCATATATTTT. Residues: CASSTDTDSGNTIYF.

Comments on this clone: At one end, the junction sequence differs from germline, possibly due to a read error. J is TRBJ2-7 and V is TRBV15; tentative D call: TRBD1 (5 bases). This CDR3 contains 15 residues. Germline CDR1 LNHNV, CDR2 YYDKDF (reference sequence). The CDR3 bases are TGTGCCACCAGCAGAGATCAGGGCCCCGCCTACGGGCAGTACTTC. It is translated as CATSRDQGPAYGQYF. The variable domain in full, completed from reference TRBV15 and TRBJ2-7, reads DAMVIQNPRYQVTQFGKPVTLSCSQTLNHNVMYWYQQKSSQAPKLLFHYYDKDFNNEADTPDNFQSRRPNTSFCFLDIRSPGLGDTAMYLCATSRDQGPAYGQYFGPGTRLTVT.

The chain joins TRBV29-1 to TRBJ1-1; D uncertain. CDR3 length equals 11 residues. Germline assignment: CDR1 SQVTM and CDR2 ANQGSEA. Here the CDR3 reads CVPSVNTEAFF. CDR3 DNA: TGCGTTCCCTCAGTGAACACTGAAGCTTTCTTT.

V and J are TRBV6-5 and TRBJ1-5; D may be TRBD1 (6 bases). Germline values: CDR1 MNHEY, CDR2 SVGAGI. V was pared by 6 bases and J by 9 bases, with 12 bases between. The CDR3 is made up of 12 amino acids. The DNA of the CDR3 is TGTGCCAGCAGCCCGGACAGCGGGCCCCAGCATTTT. Protein product: CASSPDSGPQHF.

This CDR3 is CASSSRLAGTSTDTQYF. In DNA, the CDR3 is TGTGCCAGCAGCTCAAGACTAGCGGGCACTAGCACAGATACGCAGTATTTT. This rearrangement joins TRBV7-2 to TRBJ2-3, with 10 bases identical to TRBD2. The CDR3 has 17 amino acids. Germline lookup yields CDR1 SGHTA and CDR2 FQGNSA. V trimming: 4 bases; J trimming: 0 bases; junction bases outside the gene matches: 7.

This rearrangement joins TRBV6-6 to TRBJ1-6, with a possible D match to TRBD1 (6 bases). Trimming removed 6 bases at V and 6 bases at J, with 15 bases between. In germline, CDR1 is MNHNY, CDR2 SVGAGI (reference sequence). The CDR3 is 15 amino acids. DNA for the CDR3: TGTGCCAGCAGGCGAAACAGGGAAGCTAATTCACCCCTCCACTTT. Translation gives CASRRNREANSPLHF.

V is TRBV3-1 (or the pseudogene TRBV3-2) and J is TRBJ1-1; D unclear. The V end was cut by 0 bases, the J end by 10 bases, with 3 bases between. The CDR3 has 10 amino acids. Germline V CDR1 and CDR2: LGHDT, YNNKEL (reference sequence). The CDR3 sequence is CASSQDRAFF. As DNA, the CDR3 is TGTGCCAGCAGCCAAGATCGAGCTTTCTTT.

V gene TRBV7-9 combines with J gene TRBJ2-1; 9 bases agree with TRBD2. This CDR3 region has 15 residues. V trimming: 2 bases; J trimming: 4 bases; junction bases outside the gene matches: 3. Germline CDR1 is SEHNR and CDR2 is FQNEAQ (reference sequence). The CDR3 bases are TGTGCCAGCAGCTTACCTCTAGCGGGGTACAATGAGCAGTTCTTC. It translates to CASSLPLAGYNEQFF.

This clone appeared a single time. The chain joins TRBV9 to TRBJ1-2, with a tentative D call TRBD1 (6 bases). The germline gives CDR1 SGDLS, CDR2 YYNGEE. The V end lost 2 bases, the J end lost 1 base, and 9 bases lay between the germline ends. The CDR3 covers 14 residues. CDR3 sequence reads: CASSVHRDNYGYTF. The CDR3 nucleotides read TGTGCCAGCAGCGTCCACAGGGATAACTATGGCTACACCTTC.

The rearrangement links TRBV5-6 to TRBJ2-7, with a weak D call TRBD2 (5 bases). The CDR3 loop spans 14 amino acids. The V and J ends lost 0 bases and 0 bases respectively, with 7 bases between them. CDR1 is SGHDT and CDR2 is YYEEEE in the germline V gene. CDR3 amino acids: CASSLERSSYEQYF. The CDR3 nucleotides read TGTGCCAGCAGCTTGGAGCGGAGCTCCTACGAGCAGTACTTC.

The chain couples TRBV21-1 to TRBJ1-3; whether TRBD1, the table's D call, matches the DNA was not checked. TRBV21-1 has pseudogene status. The CDR3 consists of 18 residues. The CDR3 loop is CASILGDRGDPSGNTIYF. The CDR3 DNA is TGTGCCAGCATATTAGGGGACAGGGGCGATCCTTCCGGAAACACCATATATTTT.